These T cell receptor beta chains were read from a single sample in a study of lymphopenia after photon versus proton radiotherapy. The table came from immunoSEQ multiplex PCR; TCRdb's copy has only in-frame clones and leaves some out. The sample carries 150,000 to 200,000 clones, 80% to 90% recorded once. The sample here was peripheral blood, taken from a patient treated with photon-based radiotherapy. These receptors came from a man over 45 with gastric cancer. The CDR3 runs from the conserved cysteine through the conserved F or W. The order of the fields is D gene, V gene, clone size, J gene, CDR3 DNA, CDR3 protein. A D gene is named only where the DNA matches it firmly. For some rows the clone size is stated as once, few or many, or as a class when expanded; others skip it.

.	TRBV7-8	.	TRBJ1-3	TGTGCCAGCAGCCGCACATTCCTTGAAAACACCATATATTTT	CASSRTFLENTIYF
.	TRBV30	.	TRBJ1-3	TGTGCCTGGAGTCGGACTCCCAGGGAAAACACCATATATTTT	CAWSRTPRENTIYF
.	TRBV19	.	TRBJ2-1	TGTGCCAGTAGTAGGGGGCAGGCTGGTAACAATGAGCAGTTCTTC	CASSRGQAGNNEQFF
TRBD1	TRBV19	.	TRBJ1-3	TGTGCCAGTAGATACCGGGACAGCCGTTCTGGAAACACCATATATTTT	CASRYRDSRSGNTIYF
.	TRBV6-5	.	TRBJ1-2	TGTGCCAGCAGTTACTCCTCGGGCACCTATGGCTACACCTTC	CASSYSSGTYGYTF
.	TRBV5-1	.	TRBJ2-7	TGCGCCAGCAGCTTTGGCCAGAACTCCTACGAGCAGTACTTC	CASSFGQNSYEQYF
.	TRBV19	many	TRBJ1-1	TGTGCCAGTAGTCAGGGGTGGGGTACTGAAGCTTTCTTT	CASSQGWGTEAFF
.	TRBV5-1	once	TRBJ2-7	TGCGCCAGCAGCTTGGAGGTCCCATCCGAGCAGTACTTC	CASSLEVPSEQYF
.	TRBV9	.	TRBJ1-1	TGTGCCAGCAGCCCCCGGTCGGTGAACACTGAAGCTTTCTTT	CASSPRSVNTEAFF
TRBD1	TRBV7-3	.	TRBJ2-7	TGTGCCAGCAGCCTATCCGGGACAGATGGTTACGAGCAGTACTTC	CASSLSGTDGYEQYF
.	TRBV7-2	.	TRBJ1-1	TGTGCCAGCAGCTTAGATCCGTCTGGCAGGGCGGGAGCTTTCTTT	CASSLDPSGRAGAFF
TRBD1	TRBV7-2	.	TRBJ1-2	TGTGCCAGCAGCGCCGGACAGGGGAACTATGGCTACACCTTC	CASSAGQGNYGYTF
.	TRBV7-2	.	TRBJ2-3	TGTGCCAGCAGCCCCTACAGTTCAGATACGCAGTATTTT	CASSPYSSDTQYF
.	TRBV10-3	.	TRBJ1-5	TGTGCCATCAGTGATAAAGGGTTCAAGCCCCAGCATTTT	CAISDKGFKPQHF
.	TRBV5-1	.	TRBJ1-5	TGCGCCAGCAGCTTGGAGGGTGGCAATCAGCCCCAGCATTTT	CASSLEGGNQPQHF
TRBD1	TRBV2	.	TRBJ2-2	TGTGCCAGCAAAGGACAGGGGTTGAACACCGGGGAGCTGTTTTTT	CASKGQGLNTGELFF
.	TRBV6-5	.	TRBJ1-2	TGTGCCAGCAGTTCTGGACCCTATGGCTACACCTTC	CASSSGPYGYTF
.	TRBV28	.	TRBJ1-4	TGTGCCAGCAGTTTAGGAGGGCCCAATGAAAAACTGTTTTTT	CASSLGGPNEKLFF
.	TRBV12-1	.	TRBJ2-5	TGTGCCAGCAGCCTCCGGGACTCACAAGAGACCCAGTACTTC	CASSLRDSQETQYF
.	TRBV30	.	TRBJ2-1	TGTGCCTGGTCAGGGTCCAGGTGGAATGAGCAGTTCTTC	CAWSGSRWNEQFF